This T cell receptor beta chain was captured in a study of T cells in Graves' hyperthyroidism and ophthalmopathy. Study as a whole: Peripheral blood was taken when the disease was first diagnosed, before any treatment began. General study points: The majority of expanded thyroid clonotypes above 0.001 also appeared in blood. Model predictions of ophthalmopathy came a median 6.5 months before onset.

There were TCR beta CDR3 regions amplified from RNA transcripts. First-round RT-PCR targeting the TCR CDR3 was performed with the HTBI primer set. TCRdb re-derived calls from the multiplex PCR reads in MiXCR, one entry per CDR3 protein. The data hold some 620,000 distinct CDR3 sequences, with around 16% observed a single time. Diagnoses rested on clinical symptoms, serum thyroxine and TRAb, thyroid ultrasound and orbital computed tomography. Notes on this clonotype: The antigen remains unidentified.

Trimming removed 6 bases from V and 4 bases from J; junction bases left unmatched: 10. CDR3 length equals 15 residues. From germline, CDR1 is MDHEN and CDR2 SYDVKM. The clonotype comes from a woman aged 25 to 39 with Graves' hyperthyroidism. Sequenced sample: blood. This rearrangement joins TRBV28 to TRBJ1-2; 8 nucleotides align to TRBD1. The CDR3 DNA reads TGTGCCAGCAGCCCCCTAGGACAGGGCCCCTATGGCTACACCTTC. Its protein product is CASSPLGQGPYGYTF.